Presented here are 7 T cell receptor beta chains from one specimen sequenced in a study of Ad26.COV2.S vaccination and SARS-CoV-2 variants. The assay was immunoSEQ multiplex PCR, and TCRdb's table has in-frame clones only and misses some. The sample holds about 480,000 clones, 87% seen once. Described treatment: about 20 received Ad26.COV2.S at low or high dose, single or two shots; 5 received placebo; per-sample allocation not given. Sampling was done on day 63 after the first vaccine or placebo injection. The sample consisted of peripheral blood, taken in a trial of Ad26.COV2.S vaccine versus placebo. These receptors were taken from a person between 18 and 65 years old who received the Ad26.COV2.S COVID-19 vaccine or a placebo.

This clone has only a few counts. The chain uses TRBV6-2 or TRBV6-3 and TRBJ1-3; TRBD1 is a possible D gene (5 bases). This CDR3 is built from 14 residues. Germline V gene sequence: CDR1 MNHEY, CDR2 SVGEGT. V was cut by 6 bases and J by 5 bases, with 14 bases left in between. CDR3 DNA sequence: TGTGCCAGCAGCGACCCGGGGCCGAGAAACACCATATATTTT. As protein: CASSDPGPRNTIYF.

The rearrangement uses TRBV9 and TRBJ1-2, with D possibly matching TRBD1 (6 bases). Per the germline V gene, CDR1 is SGDLS and CDR2 is YYNGEE. V was cut by 0 bases and J by 4 bases, with 13 bases left in between. The CDR3 spans 15 residues. CDR3 sequence: CASSVEGGAPYGYTF. The DNA for the CDR3 is TGTGCCAGCAGCGTAGAGGGGGGGGCCCCCTATGGCTACACCTTC.

This rearrangement joins TRBV29-1 to TRBJ2-1, with D perhaps given as TRBD1 or TRBD2 (5 bases each). CDR1 and CDR2 (germline): SQVTM, ANQGSEA. The CDR3 extends over 13 amino acids. V lost 6 bases and J lost 5, with 14 bases in between. In DNA form, the CDR3 reads TGCAGCGTACCGATGGGGGTCGACAATGAGCAGTTCTTC. This codes for CSVPMGVDNEQFF.

In its sample, this clone was seen a few times. The chain uses TRBV5-6 and TRBJ2-7; maybe TRBD2 (6 bases). There are 14 residues in the CDR3. Trimming removed 4 bases from V and 6 bases from J, with 17 bases in between. CDR1 is SGHDT and CDR2 is YYEEEE in the germline V gene. In nucleotides, the CDR3 is TGTGCCAGCAGCGTGGGACTGTGGATGGGCGAGCAGTACTTC. This codes for CASSVGLWMGEQYF. Combining the CDR3 with reference TRBV5-6 and TRBJ2-7 gives the whole variable domain DAGVTQSPTHLIKTRGQQVTLRCSPKSGHDTVSWYQQALGQGPQFIFQYYEEEERQRGNFPDRFSGHQFPNYSSELNVNALLLGDSALYLCASSVGLWMGEQYFGPGTRLTVT.

The chain is built from TRBV3-1 (or the pseudogene TRBV3-2) and TRBJ2-4; 9 bases map to TRBD1. The germline V gene encodes CDR1 LGHDT and CDR2 YNNKEL (reference sequence). The CDR3 is 15 amino acids. The ends lost 0 bases at V and 6 bases at J; junction bases unmatched: 3. CDR3 DNA: TGTGCCAGCAGCCAAGATACAGGGGGCAGAAACATTCAGTACTTC. This encodes CASSQDTGGRNIQYF.

The chain carries TRBV9 and TRBJ1-5; D uncertain. Germline loops: CDR1 SGDLS, CDR2 YYNGEE. The CDR3 runs to 15 residues. Deletions cut 0 bases from V and 7 bases from J, with 14 bases between. The CDR3 region has the DNA TGTGCCAGCAGCGTAGGTGAGGGTCAGGAGCAGCCCCAGCATTTT. Protein: CASSVGEGQEQPQHF.

This chain links TRBV5-1 with TRBJ1-2; unclear D gene. The germline CDR1 and CDR2 sequences are SGHRS and YFSETQ. Trimming stripped 4 bases from V and 5 bases from J, with 15 bases between. There are 14 residues in the CDR3. DNA of the CDR3: TGCGCCAGCAGCACCCTGGACCGCCGATATGGCTACACCTTC. This codes for CASSTLDRRYGYTF.